The rows below give T cell receptor beta chains drawn from one sample of a study of early T cells in non-severe SARS-CoV-2 infection. A single record per CDR3 protein comes from TCRdb applying MiXCR to the 5' RACE reads. The sample gives roughly 50,000 distinct CDR3 sequences, about 9.8% of which show up once; about 8.3% is in the top ten. The sample comprised whole blood. The receptors come from an adult who was a healthcare worker with PCR-confirmed SARS-CoV-2 infection or an uninfected control (not recorded which). CDR3s include the opening cysteine and the closing phenylalanine or tryptophan. D genes are given only for firm matches. The size entry is marked missing in some rows and otherwise reads once, few, many or a size class.

d_call,v_call,j_call,clone_size,cdr3_nt,cdr3_aa
TRBD1,TRBV7-9,TRBJ1-6,-,TGTGCCAGCAGCTCCGGACAGGGATTCTATAATTCACCCCTCCACTTT,CASSSGQGFYNSPLHF
TRBD1,TRBV6-1,TRBJ2-4,many,TGTGCCAGCAGTGGACAGGGTTACATTCAGTACTTC,CASSGQGYIQYF
-,TRBV14,TRBJ2-7,many,TGTGCCAGCAGCCAAACCGGCAGGGGTCCCTACGAGCAGTACTTC,CASSQTGRGPYEQYF
-,TRBV29-1,TRBJ1-2,-,TGCAGCAGCATAAACCGGGAGTCCGGTGGCTACACCTTC,CSSINRESGGYTF
-,TRBV7-9,TRBJ2-1,many,TGTGCCAGCAGCCCCGATGTGGCCGATGAGCAGTTCTTC,CASSPDVADEQFF
TRBD1,TRBV6-2/TRBV6-3,TRBJ2-1,many,TGTGCCAGCAGTGGGACAGGGGTTGAAAATGAGCAGTTCTTC,CASSGTGVENEQFF
-,TRBV7-2,TRBJ1-2,few,TGTGCCAGCACTCTGACCCCCGGGAACTATGGCTACACCTTC,CASTLTPGNYGYTF
-,TRBV27,TRBJ2-7,-,TGTGCCACCCGCAGTCTCGACTCCTACGAGCAGTACTTC,CATRSLDSYEQYF
-,TRBV7-9,TRBJ2-3,few,TGTGCCAGCAGCGTTTGGGGCGCAGATACGCAGTATTTT,CASSVWGADTQYF
-,TRBV5-1,TRBJ2-7,many,TGCGCCAGCAGCTTGGCCGGGTCCTACGAGCAGTACTTC,CASSLAGSYEQYF
-,TRBV5-1,TRBJ2-7,many,TGCGCCAGCAGCTTGGCGGGGGCCGCCGAAGGCGAGCAGTACTTC,CASSLAGAAEGEQYF
TRBD2,TRBV20-1,TRBJ2-7,few,TGCAGTGCTAGAGGCGCTAGCGGCACCTACGAGCAGTACTTC,CSARGASGTYEQYF
-,TRBV30,TRBJ1-2,-,TGTGCCTGGAGTGTCGACACCGCAGTCTATGGCTACACCTTC,CAWSVDTAVYGYTF
-,TRBV29-1,TRBJ2-7,-,TGCAGCGTAGTGGACAGTCCCTCCTACGAGCAGTACTTC,CSVVDSPSYEQYF
-,TRBV2,TRBJ1-1,-,TGTGCCAGCACCCCAACATACAGCCCAATGGCGAGCACTGAAGCTTTCTTT,CASTPTYSPMASTEAFF
-,TRBV9,TRBJ1-5,many,TGTGCCAGCAGCGTATGGGGTAGCAATCAGCCCCAGCATTTT,CASSVWGSNQPQHF
TRBD1,TRBV6-5,TRBJ1-5,few,TGTGCCAGCAGTCGGACAGGGGGCCAGCCCCAGCATTTT,CASSRTGGQPQHF
TRBD1,TRBV11-3,TRBJ2-7,many,TGTGCCAGCAGCGGACAGGGTATGATTGACGAGCAGTACTTC,CASSGQGMIDEQYF
-,TRBV27,TRBJ1-1,many,TGTGCCAGCGGAGGTGGGGTTCGGGAGAACACTGAAGCTTTCTTT,CASGGGVRENTEAFF
-,TRBV28,TRBJ1-1,many,TGTGCCAGCAGTTTAAGGGCCGGGAACACTGAAGCTTTCTTT,CASSLRAGNTEAFF
-,TRBV6-6,TRBJ2-3,many,TGTGCCAGCAGTTACTCGGGGTTTGATACGCAGTATTTT,CASSYSGFDTQYF
-,TRBV11-2,TRBJ2-7,-,TGTGCCAGCAGCTTGGGGCAGTCTTTCGAGCAGTACTTC,CASSLGQSFEQYF
-,TRBV5-1,TRBJ2-3,-,TGCGCCAGCAGCTTGGGGCAGAGCACAGATACGCAGTATTTT,CASSLGQSTDTQYF
TRBD2,TRBV7-8,TRBJ2-7,many,TGTGCCAGCAGCCCGGGACTAGCGGGCTCCTACGAGCAGTACTTC,CASSPGLAGSYEQYF
-,TRBV29-1,TRBJ2-3,-,TGCAGCGTTGAGTTCGCGGGCACAGATACGCAGTATTTT,CSVEFAGTDTQYF
-,TRBV19,TRBJ1-5,few,TGTGCCAGTAGTATGATGGGTGAGCCCCAGCATTTT,CASSMMGEPQHF
-,TRBV3-1,TRBJ1-1,many,TGTGCCAGCAGGGAGGGGCCGGGAGGGCTTACTGAAGCTTTCTTT,CASREGPGGLTEAFF
-,TRBV9,TRBJ1-1,many,TGTGCCAGCAGCACTAGCCCCCAGGGCTCGAACACTGAAGCTTTCTTT,CASSTSPQGSNTEAFF
-,TRBV28,TRBJ2-3,many,TGTGCCAGCAGTTTATCCCGAGGGGCCAGCGACGATACAGATACGCAGTATTTT,CASSLSRGASDDTDTQYF
-,TRBV3-1,TRBJ1-5,many,TGTGCCAGCAGCCAAGTGGGTGGGAATAGAGAACCCCAGCATTTT,CASSQVGGNREPQHF
TRBD2,TRBV7-2,TRBJ2-1,many,TGTGCCAGCAGCTTAGGACTAGCGGTAAATGAGCAGTTCTTC,CASSLGLAVNEQFF
-,TRBV19,TRBJ1-1,-,TGTGCCAGTAGTATAGGGCGGCAGATCATGAACACTGAAGCTTTCTTT,CASSIGRQIMNTEAFF